These 32 T cell receptor beta chains originate from one sample sequenced in a study of shared clonotypes between healthy human individuals. Generated by immunoSEQ multiplex PCR, the TCRdb table keeps only in-frame clones and is missing some. The table lists about 600,000 clones, just under 97% of them singletons. As defined, naive CD8 cells were CD45RO-negative and positively selected for CCR7, with terminally differentiated effector memory CD45RA+ cells excluded. Sequenced: naive CD8+ T cells sorted from blood. The origin of the receptors is a woman aged 25 to 39 in good health.

A remark on this clone: Different DNA sequences within this sample yield the same CDR3. The V call is TRBV27, the J call TRBJ2-5, with TRBD2 as a possible D gene (6 bases). CDR3 size: 14 residues. Trimming pared 0 bases from V and 5 bases from J, leaving 10 bases between. Germline CDR1 and CDR2: MNHEY and SMNVEV (reference sequence). The CDR3 sequence is CASSLSSGRETQYF. The CDR3 nucleotides read TGTGCCAGCAGTTTATCGTCAGGGAGGGAGACCCAGTACTTC.

This rearrangement joins TRBV2 to TRBJ2-7; TRBD2 agrees at 12 bases. The CDR3 consists of 17 residues. Germline V gives CDR1 SNHLY, CDR2 FYNNEI. The V segment lost 1 base and the J segment 3 bases; nucleotides outside the gene matches: 7. DNA for the CDR3: TGTGCCAGCAGTGAAGGACTAGCGGGAGAGCGATTCTACGAGCAGTACTTC. Protein: CASSEGLAGERFYEQYF.

The rearrangement joins TRBV5-6 to TRBJ2-7; maybe TRBD1 (5 bases). Trimming took off 2 bases at V and 2 bases at J, with 8 bases between the two ends. From germline, CDR1 is SGHDT and CDR2 YYEEEE. The CDR3 covers 13 residues. The CDR3 nucleotides are TGTGCCAGCAGCTTCAGGGCCGCCTACGAGCAGTACTTC. It translates to CASSFRAAYEQYF.

V usage is TRBV27 and J usage is TRBJ2-5, with 10 positions matching TRBD2. This CDR3 has 15 amino acids. J lost 4 bases, V lost 3 bases, and 5 bases had no gene match. Germline V gene data show CDR1 as MNHEY and CDR2 as SMNVEV (reference sequence). CDR3 protein: CASSFSGRSGETQYF. The CDR3 nucleotides are TGTGCCAGCAGTTTTAGCGGGAGGTCGGGAGAGACCCAGTACTTC.

This clone was counted a few times. The chain couples TRBV2 to TRBJ1-1, with D uncertain. This CDR3 contains 13 residues. V was trimmed by 6 bases and J by 6 bases, leaving 14 bases between them. Germline V gene sequence: CDR1 SNHLY, CDR2 FYNNEI. This CDR3 is CASRRFWISEAFF. The CDR3 DNA follows: TGTGCCAGCAGAAGGTTCTGGATCTCTGAAGCTTTCTTT.

CDR3 protein: CASRSPWDRNTGELFF. The CDR3 region has the DNA TGTGCCAGCAGGTCCCCTTGGGACAGAAACACCGGGGAGCTGTTTTTT. This chain joins TRBV28 and TRBJ2-2, with TRBD1 matching over 7 bases. Germline CDR1 and CDR2: MDHEN and SYDVKM. J gave up 2 bases and V 6 bases, and 9 bases lay outside the gene matches. The CDR3 contains 16 residues. The full variable domain, in which reference TRBV28 and TRBJ2-2 provide the parts outside the CDR3, is DVKVTQSSRYLVKRTGEKVFLECVQDMDHENMFWYRQDPGLGLRLIYFSYDVKMKEKGDIPEGYSVSREKKERFSLILESASTNQTSMYLCASRSPWDRNTGELFFGEGSRLTVL.

This chain uses TRBV13 with TRBJ2-7; 7 bases line up with TRBD2. CDR1 is PRHDT and CDR2 is FYEKMQ in the germline V gene (reference sequence). Trimming at V came to 5 bases and at J to 3 bases, leaving 7 bases not matched to a gene. The length of the CDR3 is 14 residues. The CDR3 DNA follows: TGTGCCAGCAGCCCCGGACTAGGAGGCTACGAGCAGTACTTC. Protein: CASSPGLGGYEQYF.

J is TRBJ1-5 and V is TRBV27; 8 bases match TRBD1. This CDR3 spans 15 amino acids. V shed 0 bases and J 6 bases; nucleotides not matched to a gene: 4. Germline CDR1 is MNHEY and CDR2 is SMNVEV (reference sequence). In DNA form, the CDR3 reads TGTGCCAGCAGTTTATCAAGGACAGGGAGTCAGCCCCAGCATTTT. Translation: CASSLSRTGSQPQHF.

Notes on this clone: This sample includes further DNA sequences coding for the same CDR3. The chain employs TRBV7-9 and TRBJ2-7, with TRBD2 as a possible D gene (6 bases). CDR3 length: 12 residues. V was clipped by 0 bases and J by 6 bases, with 6 bases between them. CDR1 and CDR2 (germline): SEHNR, FQNEAQ (reference sequence). The CDR3, as DNA: TGTGCCAGCAGCTTAGCGGGAGGCGAGCAGTACTTC. This codes for CASSLAGGEQYF.

Here the CDR3 DNA reads TGTGCCAGCAGCTCCGGTAGCGGGAGCGCACCTTACTACGAGCAGTACTTC. This translates into CASSSGSGSAPYYEQYF. The gene calls are TRBV5-4 and TRBJ2-7, with 9 bases matching TRBD2. From germline, CDR1 is SGHNT and CDR2 YYREEE (reference sequence). V was clipped by 3 bases and J by 3 bases; unmatched bases: 13. The CDR3 runs 17 residues.

This chain joins TRBV9 and TRBJ1-4; D possibly corresponds to TRBD1 (5 bases). This CDR3 spans 15 amino acids. Germline loops: CDR1 SGDLS, CDR2 YYNGEE. V was cut by 4 bases and J by 0 bases, with 10 bases left in between. In nucleotides, the CDR3 is TGTGCCAGCAGCCCCAAGGACACAACTAATGAAAAACTGTTTTTT. The encoded protein is CASSPKDTTNEKLFF. The full variable domain, with the rest looked up from reference TRBV9 and TRBJ1-4, is DSGVTQTPKHLITATGQRVTLRCSPRSGDLSVYWYQQSLDQGLQFLIQYYNGEERAKGNILERFSAQQFPDLHSELNLSSLELGDSALYFCASSPKDTTNEKLFFGSGTQLSVL.

The chain carries TRBV7-8 and TRBJ1-5, with D maybe TRBD1 (5 bases). V lost 1 base, J lost 4 bases, and 14 bases lay in between. CDR1 is SGHVS, CDR2 FQNEAQ, per germline. The CDR3 runs 16 residues. The CDR3 loop reads CASSLGLAGPNQPQHF. In DNA form, the CDR3 reads TGTGCCAGCAGCTTAGGACTAGCAGGGCCGAATCAGCCCCAGCATTTT.

The rearrangement uses TRBV6-5 and TRBJ1-1; TRBD1 matches 10 bases. J gave up 4 bases and V 4 bases, and 6 bases lay outside the gene matches. The CDR3 length is 15 residues. In germline, CDR1 is MNHEY, CDR2 SVGAGI. As DNA, the CDR3 is TGTGCCAGCAGTTCCGGGACAGGGGTCCCCACTGAAGCTTTCTTT. It yields the protein CASSSGTGVPTEAFF.

The chain recombines TRBV27 with TRBJ2-3; TRBD1 agrees at 7 bases. V dropped 7 bases and J dropped 2; count of bases not matched to a gene: 6. The CDR3 has 14 amino acids. From germline, CDR1 is MNHEY and CDR2 SMNVEV (reference sequence). Here the CDR3 reads CASNYRGNTDTQYF. In DNA form, the CDR3 reads TGTGCCAGCAACTACAGGGGAAACACAGATACGCAGTATTTT.

V gene TRBV12-5 combines with J gene TRBJ2-1, with D perhaps being TRBD1 or TRBD2 (5 bases each). From germline, CDR1 is LGHNT and CDR2 FRNRAP. The CDR3 totals 15 residues. Trimming removed 3 bases at V and 8 bases at J, with 17 bases between. The CDR3 sequence: CASGLPGKGTDEQFF. Here the CDR3 DNA reads TGTGCTAGTGGTTTACCTGGGAAAGGGACCGATGAGCAGTTCTTC.

The V and J genes are TRBV7-6 and TRBJ2-2; the D gene is possibly TRBD2 (5 bases). From germline, CDR1 is SGHVS and CDR2 FNYEAQ. This CDR3 region has 16 residues. V was clipped by 5 bases and J by 5 bases, with 18 bases between them. The DNA of the CDR3 is TGTGCCAGCAGCCGAGGGAAGAGACTCGAGACCGGGGAGCTGTTTTTT. Amino acid sequence: CASSRGKRLETGELFF.

This chain links TRBV19 with TRBJ2-7, with 9 bases fitting TRBD2. Germline V CDR1 and CDR2: LNHDA, SQIVND (reference sequence). With 3 bases clipped from V and 5 bases from J, the junction kept 8 bases outside the gene matches. The CDR3 runs 15 residues. Here the CDR3 DNA reads TGTGCCAGTAGTATGGCCCTAGCGGGATTCGACGAGCAGTACTTC. It encodes CASSMALAGFDEQYF.

V is TRBV7-3 and J is TRBJ2-7; either TRBD1 or TRBD2 may supply D (5 bases each). Germline V gene sequence: CDR1 SGHTA, CDR2 FQGTGA. Trimming took off 5 bases at V and 3 bases at J, with 11 bases between the two ends. This CDR3 has 13 residues. As DNA, the CDR3 is TGTGCCAGCAGCCGGGACGGACGCTACGAGCAGTACTTC. This translates into CASSRDGRYEQYF.

V gene TRBV29-1 combines with J gene TRBJ2-7, with D perhaps matching TRBD1 (5 bases). This CDR3 contains 13 residues. The V gene lost 4 bases and the J gene lost 2 bases, with 12 bases spanning the gap. Germline CDR1 SQVTM, CDR2 ANQGSEA. The chain's CDR3 is CSVVSDRTYEQYF. The CDR3 DNA sequence: TGCAGCGTTGTAAGTGACAGAACCTACGAGCAGTACTTC.

This clone was picked up one time. The chain links TRBV20-1 to TRBJ2-3, with D unresolved. Germline CDR1 and CDR2: DFQATT and SNEGSKA (reference sequence). The germline V and J ends were trimmed by 3 bases and 6 bases, with 4 bases remaining between them. The CDR3 has 10 residues. DNA of the CDR3: TGCAGTGCTAGCGACGATACGCAGTATTTT. As protein: CSASDDTQYF.

The chain employs TRBV11-2 and TRBJ2-5; no firm D call. This CDR3 is 15 amino acids long. V dropped 5 bases and J dropped 5 bases, with 18 bases sitting between them. CDR1 is SGHAT and CDR2 is FQNNGV in the germline V gene. In DNA, the CDR3 is TGTGCCAGCAGCGGAGAGGTCTTAGCCGTGGAGACCCAGTACTTC. Protein product: CASSGEVLAVETQYF.

The chain has TRBV5-5 and TRBJ2-7; D is possibly TRBD1 or TRBD2 (5 bases each). V was cut by 4 bases and J by 0 bases, with 11 bases left in between. This CDR3 contains 14 residues. The germline V gene has CDR1 SGHKS and CDR2 YYEKEE (reference sequence). The CDR3 is CASSAEGPSYEQYF. CDR3 nucleotide sequence: TGTGCCAGCAGCGCCGAGGGGCCCTCCTACGAGCAGTACTTC.

The chain is built from TRBV13 and TRBJ2-7; D is unclear. Germline lookup yields CDR1 PRHDT and CDR2 FYEKMQ (reference sequence). The V gene lost 5 bases and the J gene lost 3 bases, with 11 bases spanning the gap. There are 13 residues in the CDR3. The CDR3 nucleotides are TGTGCCAGCAGCACCCGATCCGGCTACGAGCAGTACTTC. Its translation is CASSTRSGYEQYF.

This chain links TRBV2 with TRBJ2-1; TRBD2 matches 9 bases. J was trimmed by 10 bases and V by 7 bases; bases with no gene match: 11. This CDR3 comprises 14 residues. Germline CDR1 SNHLY, CDR2 FYNNEI. CDR3 region: CASIGAGGPGEQFF. CDR3 coding DNA: TGTGCCAGCATCGGAGCGGGAGGTCCAGGAGAGCAGTTCTTC.

Turning to this clone: A much more abundant neighbour one base away suggests this may be a read error. Other DNA sequences in the same sample also yield this CDR3. The rearrangement links TRBV11-2 to TRBJ2-7; no firm D call. V was trimmed by 4 bases and J by 3 bases, leaving 4 bases between them. Germline V gene data show CDR1 as SGHAT and CDR2 as FQNNGV. The CDR3 consists of 11 residues. CDR3 sequence reads: CASSSDYEQYF. The CDR3 bases are TGTGCCAGCAGCTCAGACTACGAGCAGTACTTC.

This chain uses TRBV11-2 with TRBJ2-5, with D hard to call. The CDR3 extends over 13 amino acids. V was shortened by 0 bases and J by 4 bases, with 6 bases between the two germline ends. CDR1 and CDR2 (germline): SGHAT, FQNNGV. CDR3 DNA: TGTGCCAGCAGCTTAGAGCCAGGAGAGACCCAGTACTTC. Translation gives CASSLEPGETQYF.

The chain has TRBV2 and TRBJ2-7, with 10 bases lining up with TRBD2. After removal of 2 bases from V and 3 bases from J, the junction contained 4 bases not matched to a gene. Germline CDR1 and CDR2: SNHLY and FYNNEI. This CDR3 contains 15 residues. CDR3 DNA sequence: TGTGCCAGCAGTGAAACAGCGGGAGGGTTCTACGAGCAGTACTTC. It encodes CASSETAGGFYEQYF.

The gene calls are TRBV28 and TRBJ2-1; D might be TRBD1 or TRBD2, each matching 6 bases. Germline CDR1 and CDR2: MDHEN and SYDVKM. With 5 bases removed from V and 4 bases from J, the gap between germline ends came to 18 bases. The CDR3 extends over 16 amino acids. CDR3 nucleotide sequence: TGTGCCAGCAGTGCCGACATCGGGGGCGGTTACAATGAGCAGTTCTTC. Amino acid sequence: CASSADIGGGYNEQFF.

The CDR3 coding sequence is TGTGCCAGCAGCTCTAGCGGGAGGAATTCCATTCAGTACTTC. This codes for CASSSSGRNSIQYF. This chain connects TRBV13 to TRBJ2-4; 11 bases align to TRBD2. Germline V gene data show CDR1 as PRHDT and CDR2 as FYEKMQ (reference sequence). J was trimmed by 9 bases and V by 4 bases; bases with no gene match: 5. This CDR3 region has 14 residues.

As DNA, the CDR3 is TGCAGCGTTCCTACGACAGCCACTGAAGCTTTCTTT. This translates into CSVPTTATEAFF. The chain uses TRBV29-1 and TRBJ1-1; possibly TRBD1 for D (5 bases). The germline CDR1 and CDR2 sequences are SQVTM and ANQGSEA. This CDR3 is 12 amino acids long. The V and J ends lost 5 bases and 4 bases respectively, with 11 bases between them.

J is TRBJ1-5 and V is TRBV28; D is uncertain. Germline-derived CDR1 and CDR2 are MDHEN and SYDVKM. This CDR3 has 11 amino acids. Deletions cut 8 bases from V and 6 bases from J, with 8 bases between. CDR3 amino acids: CASGLSQPQHF. The CDR3 nucleotides are TGTGCCAGCGGACTTTCTCAGCCCCAGCATTTT.

The chain links TRBV12-5 to TRBJ2-3, with D uncertain. The germline V and J ends were trimmed by 5 bases and 0 bases, with 9 bases remaining between them. Germline CDR1 LGHNT, CDR2 FRNRAP. The CDR3 has 14 amino acids. The CDR3 DNA sequence: TGTGCTAGTGGTACCAGCGCTAGCACAGATACGCAGTATTTT. As protein: CASGTSASTDTQYF.